This section outlines one TCR beta chain sequence together with its context. Its antigen remains unidentified. The junction differs from germline at one of its ends, possibly a read error. Genomic DNA, serving as template, underwent TCR beta VDJ and CDR3 profiling. TCRdb re-analysed the reads in MiXCR, keeping a single row per CDR3 protein. In the table there are a few hundred thousand distinct CDR3 sequences, 25% to 40% of which are singletons. This entry is derived from a study of CD8+CD57+ T cells in acquired aplastic anemia. Study-wide results and limits: The same twenty-nine CD8+ CDR3 sequences occurred in patients and in controls. Patients were compared with controls for CD8+ Simpson's diversity, and no significant difference emerged.

Individuals selected for sequencing had exhibited CD8+CD57+ cell expansion on flow cytometry. This CDR3 is built from 12 residues. CDR1 and CDR2 (germline): MNHNS, SASEGT. Specimen: sorted CD4+, CD8+, or CD8+CD57+ T cells (not recorded which) from PBMCs. The receptor's source is a human donor with aplastic anemia. V gene TRBV6-1 combines with J gene TRBJ1-2; no reliable D call. The CDR3 DNA is TGTGCCAGCAGTCCGGGGAACTATGGCTCCACCTTC. Residues: CASSPGNYGSTF.